The 27 T cell receptor beta chains in this list originate from one sample, sequenced in a study of long-term antiretroviral therapy in people with HIV. The run of the v3.0 immunoSEQ assay was at survey level. Measured with immunoSEQ multiplex PCR; TCRdb has only the in-frame clones, and not every one. The table includes more than 15,000 clones, less than 95% detected once. The sample here was unsorted PBMCs, taken 6 to 6.5 years after starting antiretroviral therapy. These receptors all come from a woman aged 50 to 60 with HIV.

The chain employs TRBV11-2 and TRBJ2-1; no definite D call. Trimming took off 1 base at V and 5 bases at J, with 15 bases between the two ends. The CDR3 runs 16 residues. The germline V gene has CDR1 SGHAT and CDR2 FQNNGV. Written as DNA, the CDR3 is TGTGCCAGCAGCTTAGGTTTCGGTGTAGGGCACAATGAGCAGTTCTTC. Protein sequence: CASSLGFGVGHNEQFF.

The genes are TRBV11-2 and TRBJ1-6; 7 positions agree with TRBD1. The CDR3 covers 15 residues. The trim removed 3 bases at V and 4 bases at J, leaving 3 bases unmatched. Germline loops: CDR1 SGHAT, CDR2 FQNNGV. The CDR3 sequence: CASSFRDSYNSPLHF. The CDR3 bases are TGTGCCAGCAGCTTTAGGGACAGTTATAATTCACCCCTCCACTTT.

V is TRBV4-2 and J is TRBJ2-5; D possibly matches TRBD1 or TRBD2 (5 bases each). Germline CDR1 is LGHNA and CDR2 is YNFKEQ. V shed 3 bases and J shed 11 bases, with 25 bases lying between them. CDR3 length equals 16 residues. In nucleotides, the CDR3 is TGTGCCAGCAGCCAGGCAACGGGCCCCGGGCGAGGGGAGCAGTACTTC. It is translated as CASSQATGPGRGEQYF.

This rearrangement joins TRBV25-1 to TRBJ2-2; possible D gene TRBD1, 5 bases. Per germline, CDR1 MGHDK and CDR2 SYGVNS. The CDR3 has 14 residues. The V gene lost 4 bases and the J gene lost 3 bases, with 9 bases spanning the gap. The CDR3 loop is CASSGAGYTGELFF. CDR3 DNA sequence: TGTGCCAGCAGTGGGGCAGGGTACACCGGGGAGCTGTTTTTT.

The chain has TRBV6-6 and TRBJ2-5, with 12 bases fitting TRBD1. The germline V gene has CDR1 MNHNY and CDR2 SVGAGI (reference sequence). V shed 6 bases and J 5 bases; nucleotides not matched to a gene: 7. The CDR3 length is 15 residues. The CDR3 DNA is TGTGCCAGCAGCCCGGGACAGGGGGCGTGGGAGACCCAGTACTTC. Its protein product is CASSPGQGAWETQYF.

The rearrangement uses TRBV7-9 and TRBJ2-7, with D perhaps TRBD1 (6 bases). Per the germline V gene, CDR1 is SEHNR and CDR2 is FQNEAQ (reference sequence). Between the trimmed V and J ends, which lost 7 bases and 5 bases, there was a span of 15 bases. The CDR3 is made up of 13 amino acids. The CDR3 DNA reads TGTGCCAGCATCCCCCCAGGGGCCAACGAGCAGTACTTC. Its protein is CASIPPGANEQYF.

The chain joins TRBV21-1 to TRBJ2-2; the table's D call, TRBD2, has no DNA check behind it. TRBV21-1 is termed a pseudogene. CDR3 size: 15 residues. The CDR3 nucleotides are TGTGCCAGCTGTCTCGGGACTGCGAACACCGGGGAGCTGTTTTTT. It is translated as CASCLGTANTGELFF.

This clone was detected a few times. Here the CDR3 reads CASSVLLEAFF. CDR3 coding DNA: TGTGCCAGCAGTGTGTTGCTTGAAGCTTTCTTT. The chain has TRBV2 and TRBJ1-1, with D unresolved. The CDR3 covers 11 residues. The germline V gene has CDR1 SNHLY and CDR2 FYNNEI. V was cut by 4 bases and J by 7 bases, with 7 bases left in between.

The chain joins TRBV28 to TRBJ2-7; TRBD1 matches 7 bases. Germline values: CDR1 MDHEN, CDR2 SYDVKM. The CDR3 covers 14 residues. The V and J ends lost 5 bases and 2 bases, in that order; junction bases with no gene match: 6. CDR3 nucleotides: TGTGCCAGCAGTACGTTCCAGGGGGCCTACGAGCAGTACTTC. It translates to CASSTFQGAYEQYF. Full variable domain (rest looked up from reference TRBV28 and TRBJ2-7): DVKVTQSSRYLVKRTGEKVFLECVQDMDHENMFWYRQDPGLGLRLIYFSYDVKMKEKGDIPEGYSVSREKKERFSLILESASTNQTSMYLCASSTFQGAYEQYFGPGTRLTVT.

This sequence joins TRBV11-2 and TRBJ2-1; D is undetermined. The V gene lost 5 bases and the J gene lost 4 bases, with 3 bases spanning the gap. The CDR3 covers 11 residues. Germline V gene lookup returns CDR1 SGHAT and CDR2 FQNNGV. CDR3 bases: TGTGCCAGCAGCACTTACAATGAGCAGTTCTTC. It encodes CASSTYNEQFF.

Here the CDR3 reads CASSLNSQGRDIQYF. The CDR3 region has the DNA TGTGCCAGCAGTTTAAACAGTCAGGGGAGGGACATTCAGTACTTC. This sequence joins TRBV27 and TRBJ2-4; possibly TRBD2 for D (7 bases). Germline CDR1 is MNHEY and CDR2 is SMNVEV (reference sequence). With 2 bases removed from V and 8 bases from J, the gap between germline ends came to 16 bases. The CDR3 spans 15 residues.

This chain uses TRBV14 with TRBJ2-1; no clear D gene. Germline V gives CDR1 SGHDN, CDR2 FVKESK. This CDR3 has 12 residues. V was trimmed by 5 bases and J by 6 bases, leaving 8 bases between them. The CDR3 region has the DNA TGTGCCAGCAGCGAGCCCCGCAATGAGCAGTTCTTC. Translating gives CASSEPRNEQFF.

The chain couples TRBV28 to TRBJ1-2; 8 nucleotides agree with TRBD1. Trimming removed 2 bases from V and 3 bases from J; junction bases left unmatched: 5. The germline V gene has CDR1 MDHEN and CDR2 SYDVKM. The CDR3 runs to 15 residues. The CDR3 DNA reads as TGTGCCAGCAGTTTAGGGGCGACAGGGGACTATGGCTACACCTTC. Protein product: CASSLGATGDYGYTF.

This clone has only one observation. The chain is built from TRBV5-4 and TRBJ2-3, with D unresolved. This CDR3 has 13 amino acids. Per the germline V gene, CDR1 is SGHNT and CDR2 is YYREEE (reference sequence). V gave up 5 bases and J gave up 8 bases, with 15 bases separating them. DNA of the CDR3: TGTGCCAGCAGGGGCTTGGTCGACGCTACGCAGTATTTT. Its translation: CASRGLVDATQYF.

The chain joins TRBV9 to TRBJ2-1, with 8 nucleotides matching TRBD1. The germline gives CDR1 SGDLS, CDR2 YYNGEE. This CDR3 contains 17 residues. The ends lost 2 bases at V and 4 bases at J; junction bases unmatched: 11. The CDR3 DNA sequence: TGTGCCAGCAGCGTCTCTTCGAAGACAGGGGTTTACAATGAGCAGTTCTTC. It specifies CASSVSSKTGVYNEQFF.

This rearrangement joins TRBV9 to TRBJ1-3, with 10 bases identical to TRBD1. V dropped 8 bases and J dropped 1; count of bases not matched to a gene: 6. CDR3 length equals 15 residues. Looked up from germline, CDR1 is SGDLS and CDR2 is YYNGEE. CDR3 DNA: TGTGCCAGTCGAGGACAGGGGGTTTCTGGAAACACCATATATTTT. Its translation: CASRGQGVSGNTIYF.

V and J are TRBV7-9 and TRBJ2-1, with D hard to call. The germline gives CDR1 SEHNR, CDR2 FQNEAQ (reference sequence). This CDR3 region has 11 residues. V was clipped by 5 bases and J by 4 bases, with 3 bases between them. The CDR3 DNA reads TGTGCCAGCAGCGGTTACAATGAGCAGTTCTTC. Protein sequence: CASSGYNEQFF.

The rearrangement uses TRBV18 and TRBJ2-3, with 7 bases that match TRBD1. The germline V gene has CDR1 KGHSH and CDR2 LQKENI. CDR3 length equals 15 residues. V was pared by 6 bases and J by 6 bases, with 12 bases of the junction left unmatched. DNA of the CDR3: TGTGCCAGCTCTCGTGGACAGGCATCGGAGGATACGCAGTATTTT. Its translation is CASSRGQASEDTQYF.

This chain joins TRBV27 and TRBJ1-2; 12 bases line up with TRBD1. There are 14 residues in the CDR3. Trimming at V came to 8 bases and at J to 7 bases, leaving 8 bases not matched to a gene. Germline assignment: CDR1 MNHEY and CDR2 SMNVEV (reference sequence). The CDR3: CASGGQGAAGGYTF. The CDR3 DNA sequence: TGTGCCAGCGGGGGACAGGGGGCGGCGGGTGGCTACACCTTC.

The chain carries TRBV18 and TRBJ2-7; 11 bases are a match to TRBD2. There are 16 residues in the CDR3. Germline assignment: CDR1 KGHSH and CDR2 LQKENI. V lost 1 base, J lost 3 bases, and 5 bases stayed unmatched. CDR3 in amino acids: CASSPRGTSGFYEQYF. CDR3 DNA: TGTGCCAGCTCACCACGCGGGACTAGCGGTTTCTACGAGCAGTACTTC. Based on the CDR3 plus reference TRBV18 and TRBJ2-7, the full variable domain is NAGVMQNPRHLVRRRGQEARLRCSPMKGHSHVYWYRQLPEEGLKFMVYLQKENIIDESGMPKERFSAEFPKEGPSILRIQQVVRGDSAAYFCASSPRGTSGFYEQYFGPGTRLTVT.

A few counts support this clone. This chain connects TRBV5-4 to TRBJ2-7; 10 bases line up with TRBD2. J gave up 5 bases and V 4 bases, and 9 bases lay outside the gene matches. The length of the CDR3 is 15 residues. The V gene's germline CDR1 is SGHNT and CDR2 YYREEE (reference sequence). The CDR3 bases are TGTGCCAGCAGCCCCCACCTAGCGGGAGTCCACGAGCAGTACTTC. Its translation is CASSPHLAGVHEQYF.

This chain connects TRBV19 to TRBJ2-5; 11 bases are a match to TRBD2. This CDR3 spans 16 amino acids. Germline V gives CDR1 LNHDA, CDR2 SQIVND (reference sequence). Germline trimming cut 4 bases from V and 4 bases from J; bases unmatched to any gene: 8. As DNA, the CDR3 is TGTGCCAGTAGTAAGGCGGGGCTAGCGGGAGGAGAGACCCAGTACTTC. This codes for CASSKAGLAGGETQYF.

The chain links TRBV2 to TRBJ2-5, with 13 bases matching TRBD2. Germline V lookup: CDR1 SNHLY, CDR2 FYNNEI. The CDR3 has 16 amino acids. The ends lost 6 bases at V and 2 bases at J; junction bases unmatched: 6. The CDR3 loop reads CASSIGLAGAQETQYF. The CDR3 DNA reads as TGTGCCAGCAGCATCGGACTAGCGGGAGCTCAAGAGACCCAGTACTTC.

J is TRBJ2-5 and V is TRBV6-1; TRBD2 matches at 8 bases. Germline CDR1 is MNHNS and CDR2 is SASEGT. V was pared by 2 bases and J by 4 bases, with 0 bases of the junction left unmatched. The CDR3 runs 13 residues. CDR3 nucleotide sequence: TGTGCCAGCAGTGAACGGGGGGGAGAGACCCAGTACTTC. It translates to CASSERGGETQYF.

The chain combines TRBV6-5 with TRBJ2-1, with a weak D call TRBD2 (7 bases). V shed 2 bases and J shed 3 bases, with 14 bases lying between them. Germline values: CDR1 MNHEY, CDR2 SVGAGI. CDR3 length: 16 amino acids. The CDR3 protein is CASSYATGRGYNEQFF. The DNA of the CDR3 is TGTGCCAGCAGTTACGCCACAGGGAGGGGCTACAATGAGCAGTTCTTC.

V gene TRBV6-6 combines with J gene TRBJ1-6, with D hard to call. With 2 bases removed from V and 7 bases from J, the gap between germline ends came to 12 bases. The germline gives CDR1 MNHNY, CDR2 SVGAGI (reference sequence). The CDR3 contains 15 residues. CDR3 nucleotides: TGTGCCAGCAGTTACATAGGAGGACCGAATTCACCCCTCCACTTT. It specifies CASSYIGGPNSPLHF.

The V and J genes are TRBV7-2 and TRBJ2-7; D gene uncertain. This CDR3 has 13 amino acids. In germline, CDR1 is SGHTA, CDR2 FQGNSA. With 0 bases removed from V and 6 bases from J, the gap between germline ends came to 9 bases. CDR3 sequence reads: CASSLAVLGEQYF. The CDR3 DNA sequence: TGTGCCAGCAGCTTAGCAGTGTTGGGCGAGCAGTACTTC. Looking up the rest from reference TRBV7-2 and TRBJ2-7 gives the full variable domain: GAGVSQSPSNKVTEKGKDVELRCDPISGHTALYWYRQSLGQGLEFLIYFQGNSAPDKSGLPSDRFSAERTGGSVSTLTIQRTQQEDSAVYLCASSLAVLGEQYFGPGTRLTVT.